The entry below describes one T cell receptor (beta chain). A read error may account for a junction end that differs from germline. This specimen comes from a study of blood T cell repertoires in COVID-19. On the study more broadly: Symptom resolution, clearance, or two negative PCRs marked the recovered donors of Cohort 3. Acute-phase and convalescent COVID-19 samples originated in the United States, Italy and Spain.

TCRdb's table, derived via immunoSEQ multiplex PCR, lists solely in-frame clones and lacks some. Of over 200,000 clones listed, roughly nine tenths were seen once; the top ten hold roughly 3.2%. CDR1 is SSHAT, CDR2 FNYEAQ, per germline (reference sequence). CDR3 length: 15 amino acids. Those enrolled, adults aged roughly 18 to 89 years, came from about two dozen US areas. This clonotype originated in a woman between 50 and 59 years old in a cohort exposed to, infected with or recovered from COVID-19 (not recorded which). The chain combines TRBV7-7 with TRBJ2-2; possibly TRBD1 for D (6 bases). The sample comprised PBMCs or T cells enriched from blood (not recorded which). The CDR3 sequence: CASSPGTLNTGELFF. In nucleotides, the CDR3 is TGTGCTAGCAGCCCCGGGACACTAAACACCGGGGAGCTGTTTTTT.